This T cell receptor (beta chain) originates from a study of cytomegalovirus exposure and HLA in healthy donors. General observations from the study: Three chains linked to CMV were shown in vitro to be specific for CMV antigens. Subsequent analysis of the 120 or so validation repertoires found a tendency for first-cohort TCR clusters to co-occur. Both high specificity and high sensitivity reportedly marked the classifier's diagnosis of cytomegalovirus status. According to the study, 150 to 200 TCR beta chains were cytomegalovirus-associated.

TCRdb's table, derived via immunoSEQ multiplex PCR, lists solely in-frame clones and lacks some. The sample records 230,000 or so clones, 88% being singletons. Notes on this clone: The target antigen is unknown.

The V and J ends lost 0 bases and 4 bases respectively, with 14 bases between them. CDR1 is SGHNT and CDR2 is YYREEE in the germline V gene (reference sequence). This CDR3 region has 16 residues. The sequenced sample was PBMCs. The J gene is TRBJ1-5, the V gene TRBV5-4, with D unresolved. The TCR was taken from a woman younger than 35 in good health and CMV-seronegative. Here the CDR3 reads CASSLDPGLPNQPQHF. Here the CDR3 DNA reads TGTGCCAGCAGCTTGGACCCGGGGTTACCTAATCAGCCCCAGCATTTT.